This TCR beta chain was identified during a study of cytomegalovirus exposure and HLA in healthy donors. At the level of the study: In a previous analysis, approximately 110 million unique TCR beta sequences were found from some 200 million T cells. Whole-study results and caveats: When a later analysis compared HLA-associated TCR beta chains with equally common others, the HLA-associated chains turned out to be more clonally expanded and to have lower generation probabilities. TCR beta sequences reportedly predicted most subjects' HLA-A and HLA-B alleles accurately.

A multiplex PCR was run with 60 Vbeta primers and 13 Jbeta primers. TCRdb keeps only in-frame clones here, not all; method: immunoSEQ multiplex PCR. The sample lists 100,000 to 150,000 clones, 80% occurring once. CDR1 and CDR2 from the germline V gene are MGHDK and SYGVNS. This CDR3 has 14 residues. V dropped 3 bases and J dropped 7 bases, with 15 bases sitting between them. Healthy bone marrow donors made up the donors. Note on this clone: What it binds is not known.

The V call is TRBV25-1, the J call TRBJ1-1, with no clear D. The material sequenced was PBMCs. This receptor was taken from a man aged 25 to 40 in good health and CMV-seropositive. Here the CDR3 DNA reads TGTGCCAGCAGTGACCACGCGGCGCGGTATGAAGCTTTCTTT. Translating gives CASSDHAARYEAFF.